This T cell receptor beta chain derives from a study of T cell responses to AZD1222 COVID-19 vaccine. Profiled with immunoSEQ multiplex PCR; TCRdb holds only in-frame clones, not every one. The sample holds roughly 150,000 clones, around nine tenths seen once. General study findings and limits: Sampled repertoires all dated from after the peak T cell response. Clonal diversity may have been underestimated, and the donors were mostly white British, with more females than males.

In regard to this clone: Its antigen remains unidentified.

The sample here was peripheral blood, taken on day 0 of AZD1222 vaccination. The TCR sequence derives from an adult in good health.

The CDR3 protein is CASRTGSHGYTF. The CDR3, as DNA: TGTGCCAGTAGGACAGGGTCCCATGGCTACACCTTC. This rearrangement joins TRBV19 to TRBJ1-2, with 7 bases that match TRBD1. The germline gives CDR1 LNHDA, CDR2 SQIVND (reference sequence). The trim removed 6 bases at V and 6 bases at J, leaving 4 bases unmatched. The CDR3 has 12 residues.